Presented here are 29 T cell receptor beta chains from one specimen sequenced in a study of T and B cells in COVID-19 patients. TRB rearrangements were amplified by multiplex PCR with BIOMED2 TRB-A/B primers. A single record per CDR3 protein comes from TCRdb applying MiXCR to the multiplex PCR reads. The sample includes 6,000 or so distinct CDR3 sequences, roughly a quarter of them seen just once. Each TRB amplification used roughly 220-550 ng of genomic DNA from blood. Material for sequencing was blood. The receptors derive from a human donor with active COVID-19.

The chain combines TRBV19 with TRBJ2-7, with 9 bases fitting TRBD1. CDR1 and CDR2 from the germline V gene are LNHDA and SQIVND (reference sequence). Trimming removed 6 bases from V and 3 bases from J; junction bases left unmatched: 6. The length of the CDR3 is 14 residues. The CDR3 here is CASSGPGQGYEQYF. The DNA for the CDR3 is TGTGCCAGTAGCGGGCCGGGACAGGGCTACGAGCAGTACTTC.

In this sample, this clonotype is medium-sized. This chain links TRBV6-2 or TRBV6-3 with TRBJ2-2, with a tentative D call TRBD2 (6 bases). CDR3 length equals 15 residues. Germline CDR1 is MNHEY and CDR2 is SVGEGT. V gave up 8 bases and J gave up 4 bases, with 17 bases separating them. The CDR3 DNA reads as TGTGCCAGCTCCTGGGGGGTTGGGTCCACCGGGGAGCTGTTTTTT. This translates into CASSWGVGSTGELFF.

The rearrangement links TRBV19 to TRBJ2-3; D is possibly TRBD2 (6 bases). The ends were cut back, 7 bases at V and 0 bases at J, with 11 bases in the middle. Germline CDR1 and CDR2: LNHDA and SQIVND (reference sequence). The CDR3 consists of 14 residues. DNA for the CDR3: TGTGCCAGTACGGCTAGCGCAAGCACAGATACGCAGTATTTT. Protein: CASTASASTDTQYF.

This clonotype was observed many times. The chain uses TRBV6-1 and TRBJ1-1; D gene uncertain. The CDR3 sequence is 11 residues long. CDR1 is MNHNS and CDR2 is SASEGT in the germline V gene. Trimming took 7 bases from V and 1 from J, leaving 4 bases between them. The CDR3 bases are TGTGCCAGCAAACGGAACACTGAAGCTTTCTTT. Its protein is CASKRNTEAFF.

The chain uses TRBV5-6 and TRBJ2-3; the D is unclear. Looked up from germline, CDR1 is SGHDT and CDR2 is YYEEEE. The CDR3 spans 14 residues. V was clipped by 1 base and J by 4 bases, with 10 bases between them. CDR3 nucleotide sequence: TGTGCCAGCAGCTTGTTTAGCCTCCCAGATACGCAGTATTTT. Residues: CASSLFSLPDTQYF.

As regards this clonotype: A much larger clone sits a single nucleotide away, making a read error possible. The chain has TRBV7-9 and TRBJ1-6; the D gene is possibly TRBD1 (6 bases). CDR1 is SEHNR, CDR2 FQNEAQ, per germline (reference sequence). The CDR3 loop spans 15 amino acids. The CDR3 DNA reads TGTGCCAGAAGCTTAGCACAGGGCAATAATTCACCCCTCCACTTT. Translation: CARSLAQGNNSPLHF.

This clonotype was found a few times. V and J are TRBV6-6 and TRBJ2-5; 9 positions agree with TRBD1. In germline, CDR1 is MNHNY, CDR2 SVGAGI (reference sequence). V was clipped by 6 bases and J by 2 bases; unmatched bases: 10. This CDR3 spans 16 amino acids. This CDR3 is CASSYKQGAQQETQYF. CDR3 bases: TGTGCCAGCAGCTATAAACAGGGGGCGCAACAAGAGACCCAGTACTTC.

The chain recombines TRBV12-3 or TRBV12-4 with TRBJ2-1; D gene uncertain. V was trimmed by 2 bases and J by 1 base, leaving 9 bases between them. CDR3 length equals 15 residues. The CDR3 bases are TGTGCCAGCAGTTTACGTCACGCGTCCTACAATGAGCAGTTCTTC. This codes for CASSLRHASYNEQFF.

By share of the sample, this clonotype is large. V and J are TRBV29-1 and TRBJ2-5, with D possibly matching TRBD2 (5 bases). Trimming left V 6 bases short and J 5 bases short, with 10 bases between. This CDR3 has 11 residues. Germline lookup yields CDR1 SQVTM and CDR2 ANQGSEA. The CDR3 sequence is CSVGLPETQYF. The CDR3 coding sequence is TGCAGCGTCGGACTGCCGGAGACCCAGTACTTC.

This clonotype counts as medium-sized. V usage is TRBV12-3 or TRBV12-4 and J usage is TRBJ2-7; 8 nucleotides agree with TRBD1. This CDR3 is built from 14 residues. With V trimmed by 5 bases and J by 3 bases, 6 bases remained unmatched. Here the CDR3 DNA reads TGTGCCAGCAGTCGGACAGGGAGCAACTACGAGCAGTACTTC. This codes for CASSRTGSNYEQYF.

This clonotype was seen a handful of times. The rearrangement uses TRBV20-1 and TRBJ2-7; TRBD2 might be the D (6 bases). This CDR3 is built from 14 residues. Between the trimmed V and J ends, which lost 1 base and 6 bases, there was a span of 16 bases. CDR1 and CDR2 (germline): DFQATT, SNEGSKA (reference sequence). The CDR3 DNA follows: TGCAGTGCTAGAGGTCGGTCGGGAGCTCTCGAGCAGTACTTC. Translation: CSARGRSGALEQYF.

This chain's CDR3 is CASSLFGGQGSPLHF. The DNA of the CDR3 is TGTGCCAGCAGCTTATTTGGGGGGCAGGGTTCACCCCTCCACTTT. The V gene is TRBV7-2, the J gene TRBJ1-6; the D gene is possibly TRBD1 (6 bases). CDR3 length: 15 residues. CDR1 and CDR2 from the germline V gene are SGHTA and FQGNSA. The V gene lost 2 bases and the J gene lost 9 bases, with 14 bases spanning the gap.

The chain recombines TRBV11-2 with TRBJ2-1; TRBD2 might be the D (7 bases). V shed 3 bases and J shed 9 bases, with 18 bases lying between them. This CDR3 spans 15 amino acids. Germline V gene lookup returns CDR1 SGHAT and CDR2 FQNNGV. The CDR3 coding sequence is TGTGCCAGCAGCTTGAGGGGGGGCCGGATTGGTGAGCAGTTCTTC. This encodes CASSLRGGRIGEQFF. The full variable domain, in which reference TRBV11-2 and TRBJ2-1 provide the parts outside the CDR3, is EAGVAQSPRYKIIEKRQSVAFWCNPISGHATLYWYQQILGQGPKLLIQFQNNGVVDDSQLPKDRFSAERLKGVDSTLKIQPAKLEDSAVYLCASSLRGGRIGEQFFGPGTRLTVL.

Within the sample, this clonotype is medium-sized. The rearrangement links TRBV6-5 to TRBJ2-7; possible D gene TRBD1, 6 bases. The CDR3 loop spans 14 amino acids. In germline, CDR1 is MNHEY, CDR2 SVGAGI. The V and J ends lost 6 bases and 1 base respectively, with 13 bases between them. The CDR3 spells CASRLRDTSYEQYF. The CDR3 DNA follows: TGTGCCAGCAGGCTCCGGGACACATCCTACGAGCAGTACTTC.

This clonotype is judged medium-sized. The chain recombines TRBV6-2 or TRBV6-3 with TRBJ2-3; 9 nucleotides line up with TRBD2. This CDR3 is built from 14 residues. CDR1 and CDR2 (germline): MNHEY, SVGEGT. After removal of 6 bases from V and 6 bases from J, the junction contained 7 bases not matched to a gene. CDR3 DNA: TGTGCCAGCAGGTCTAGCGGGGCGTGGGATACGCAGTATTTT. Its translation is CASRSSGAWDTQYF.

This clonotype is judged medium-sized (0.01 to 0.1%). CDR3: CASSTVDRDYEQYF. CDR3 DNA: TGTGCCAGTAGTACCGTCGACAGGGACTACGAGCAGTACTTC. The chain is built from TRBV19 and TRBJ2-7, with TRBD1 matching over 7 bases. Trimming cost V 4 bases and J 3 bases; bases outside gene matches: 6. The CDR3 has 14 residues. Germline V lookup: CDR1 LNHDA, CDR2 SQIVND (reference sequence).

This clonotype qualifies as medium-sized. J is TRBJ2-1 and V is TRBV29-1, with a possible D match to TRBD1 (6 bases). V was shortened by 4 bases and J by 13 bases, with 17 bases between the two germline ends. The length of the CDR3 is 12 residues. Germline V gene lookup returns CDR1 SQVTM and CDR2 ANQGSEA. CDR3 residues: CSVVRTAPPQFF. The CDR3 coding sequence is TGCAGCGTTGTGAGGACAGCGCCGCCCCAGTTCTTC.

This clonotype counts as medium-sized. The rearrangement uses TRBV12-3 or TRBV12-4 and TRBJ2-6; D uncertain. CDR3 length: 17 amino acids. Trimming shortened V by 3 bases and J by 0 bases, and 12 bases separated the two germline ends. This CDR3 reads CASSLGSLLSGANVLTF. The CDR3, as DNA: TGTGCCAGCAGTTTGGGCAGCCTACTCTCTGGGGCCAACGTCCTGACTTTC.

This clonotype has just a few counts. V is TRBV5-1 and J is TRBJ2-1, with D perhaps matching TRBD2 (5 bases). Germline V gene lookup returns CDR1 SGHRS and CDR2 YFSETQ. Trimming removed 5 bases at V and 0 bases at J, with 18 bases between. The CDR3 spans 17 residues. CDR3 in amino acids: CASSLLLVPSSYNEQFF. For the CDR3, the DNA is TGCGCCAGCAGTTTACTACTAGTCCCAAGCTCCTACAATGAGCAGTTCTTC.

Within the sample, this clonotype is medium-sized. The rearrangement uses TRBV19 and TRBJ2-1, with a tentative D call TRBD2 (5 bases). V was shortened by 5 bases and J by 9 bases, with 11 bases between the two germline ends. This CDR3 region has 12 residues. Germline V lookup: CDR1 LNHDA, CDR2 SQIVND (reference sequence). CDR3 nucleotides: TGTGCCAGTAGTGCGGCGGGTATTGAGCAGTTCTTC. Translation: CASSAAGIEQFF.

This clonotype was observed a few times. The chain links TRBV6-4 to TRBJ1-3; D unclear. V lost 0 bases, J lost 0 bases, and 6 bases lay in between. CDR1 MRHNA and CDR2 SNTAGT come from the germline V gene. The CDR3 covers 15 residues. The CDR3 sequence: CASSDSGFSGNTIYF. The CDR3 region has the DNA TGTGCCAGCAGTGACTCGGGGTTCTCTGGAAACACCATATATTTT.

This clonotype came up once. The chain is built from TRBV4-3 and TRBJ2-1; 10 bases are shared with TRBD2. This CDR3 is 17 amino acids long. Germline values: CDR1 LGHNA, CDR2 YSLEER. V lost 4 bases to trimming and J lost 8 bases; unmatched junction nucleotides: 14. CDR3 nucleotide sequence: TGCGCCAGCAGCCCCAGTTTCGGGACTAGCGAGGTGGATGAGCAGTTCTTC. Translation: CASSPSFGTSEVDEQFF.

The gene calls are TRBV6-5 and TRBJ1-1; D is unresolved. CDR1 MNHEY and CDR2 SVGAGI come from the germline V gene. This CDR3 is 14 amino acids long. V shed 5 bases and J shed 2 bases, with 12 bases lying between them. The CDR3 loop reads CASSELRPNTEAFF. In DNA, the CDR3 is TGTGCCAGCAGTGAGCTGAGGCCTAACACTGAAGCTTTCTTT.

This clonotype is medium-sized by share. The chain combines TRBV19 with TRBJ2-6; D not certain. This CDR3 is built from 17 residues. Germline CDR1 is LNHDA and CDR2 is SQIVND (reference sequence). V dropped 5 bases and J dropped 0 bases, with 14 bases sitting between them. Written as DNA, the CDR3 is TGTGCCAGTAGTCCCCAGGTTACGTACTCTGGGGCCAACGTCCTGACTTTC. This sequence encodes CASSPQVTYSGANVLTF.

By share, this clonotype ranks as medium-sized. This chain connects TRBV27 to TRBJ1-2; no firm D call. This CDR3 has 13 residues. CDR1 MNHEY and CDR2 SMNVEV come from the germline V gene (reference sequence). With 3 bases removed from V and 4 bases from J, the gap between germline ends came to 9 bases. This chain's CDR3 is CASSFKGGYGYTF. CDR3 nucleotides: TGTGCCAGCAGTTTTAAGGGAGGCTATGGCTACACCTTC.

The table lists this clonotype with a few counts. J is TRBJ2-1 and V is TRBV4-1; TRBD1 or TRBD2 may be the D gene (5 bases each). V was shortened by 0 bases and J by 10 bases, with 10 bases between the two germline ends. CDR1 and CDR2 from the germline V gene are MGHRA and YSYEKL. CDR3 length equals 13 residues. CDR3 protein: CASSQDRGGEQFF. CDR3 coding DNA: TGCGCCAGCAGCCAAGATCGGGGCGGGGAGCAGTTCTTC.

J is TRBJ2-1 and V is TRBV5-1; TRBD1 matches at 8 bases. The CDR3 is 14 residues long. Germline V lookup: CDR1 SGHRS, CDR2 YFSETQ. The ends lost 4 bases at V and 6 bases at J; junction bases unmatched: 6. CDR3 bases: TGCGCCAGCAGCCTAAGGACAGGGAGCAATGAGCAGTTCTTC. This codes for CASSLRTGSNEQFF. The variable domain in full, completed from reference TRBV5-1 and TRBJ2-1, reads KAGVTQTPRYLIKTRGQQVTLSCSPISGHRSVSWYQQTPGQGLQFLFEYFSETQRNKGNFPGRFSGRQFSNSRSEMNVSTLELGDSALYLCASSLRTGSNEQFFGPGTRLTVL.

V gene TRBV5-1 combines with J gene TRBJ2-5; the D gene is possibly TRBD2 (7 bases). Per germline, CDR1 SGHRS and CDR2 YFSETQ. The V and J ends lost 2 bases and 5 bases respectively, with 13 bases between them. The CDR3 contains 14 residues. The CDR3 DNA reads as TGCGCCAGCAGCTTCGGTGGGGGGGCCGAGACCCAGTACTTC. Its protein is CASSFGGGAETQYF.

By share, this clonotype ranks as medium-sized. V usage is TRBV6-2 or TRBV6-3 and J usage is TRBJ2-3; 9 bases are shared with TRBD1. The CDR3 totals 16 residues. The V and J ends lost 6 bases and 5 bases, in that order; junction bases with no gene match: 12. Germline CDR1 is MNHEY and CDR2 is SVGEGT. This chain's CDR3 is CASSGIRQGGKDTQYF. The CDR3 DNA sequence: TGTGCCAGCAGCGGTATAAGACAGGGGGGCAAAGATACGCAGTATTTT.